This T cell receptor beta chain was sequenced during a study of blood T cell repertoires in COVID-19. Whole-study context: Both acute and convalescent COVID-19 samples were obtained from the United States, Italy and Spain. PBMCs, B-cell-depleted T cells, or T cells were the source of the cDNA or gDNA that made up the material.

As handled by the study authors: Estimated nucleated cell counts came from reference gene primer amplification. The table came from immunoSEQ multiplex PCR; TCRdb's copy has only in-frame clones and leaves some out. That table furnishes V, J and clone size, whereas the DNA furnished D and trimming. There are 210,000 or so clones in the sample; more than 80% occur only once, and under 11% lies in the top ten. V was clipped by 5 bases and J by 11 bases; unmatched bases: 15. CDR3 length equals 16 residues. The germline V gene encodes CDR1 SGHNT and CDR2 YENEEA. The sample taken for sequencing was peripheral blood. The sequence was collected from an elderly woman with acute or convalescent COVID-19. V gene TRBV11-3 combines with J gene TRBJ1-4; 9 bases match TRBD1. The CDR3, as DNA: TGTGCCAGCAGCATCCTTGCGGGACAGGGTGATAGCAAACTGTTTTTT. This codes for CASSILAGQGDSKLFF.